These 3 T cell receptor beta chains share one sample of origin, sequenced in a study of blood T cells in healthy people across ages. A J-beta primer mix and a sample-barcoded 5' primer were used in a second PCR of about 7 to 12 cycles. TCRdb fed the 5' RACE reads into MiXCR, producing one record per CDR3 protein. Here the sample spans over 600,000 distinct CDR3 sequences, about 47% being singletons. Input material: blood. The source of these receptors is an older man in good health.

The chain recombines TRBV24-1 with TRBJ2-5; 10 positions match TRBD2. Germline CDR1 is KGHDR and CDR2 is SFDVKD. J lost 11 bases, V lost 1 base, and 15 bases had no gene match. CDR3 length equals 17 residues. CDR3 residues: CATSDFSASGRGDEQYF. CDR3 bases: TGTGCCACCAGTGATTTCTCCGCTAGCGGGAGAGGCGATGAGCAGTACTTC.

This rearrangement joins TRBV7-2 to TRBJ2-2; 8 nucleotides align to TRBD2. V gave up 5 bases and J gave up 3 bases; unmatched junction bases: 8. The germline V gene has CDR1 SGHTA and CDR2 FQGNSA. CDR3 length: 16 residues. CDR3 nucleotide sequence: TGTGCCAGCAGCCACAGCGGGAGTACGTACACCGGGGAGCTGTTTTTT. Its translation: CASSHSGSTYTGELFF.

V gene TRBV7-2 combines with J gene TRBJ1-5; a possible D gene is TRBD1 (6 bases). There are 15 residues in the CDR3. Trimming took 5 bases from V and 4 from J, leaving 15 bases between them. CDR1 is SGHTA, CDR2 FQGNSA, per germline. The DNA of the CDR3 is TGTGCCAGCAGCGCCACAGGGCAGCCAAATCAGCCCCAGCATTTT. It encodes CASSATGQPNQPQHF. Together with reference TRBV7-2 and TRBJ1-5, the CDR3 gives the full variable domain: GAGVSQSPSNKVTEKGKDVELRCDPISGHTALYWYRQSLGQGLEFLIYFQGNSAPDKSGLPSDRFSAERTGGSVSTLTIQRTQQEDSAVYLCASSATGQPNQPQHFGDGTRLSIL.